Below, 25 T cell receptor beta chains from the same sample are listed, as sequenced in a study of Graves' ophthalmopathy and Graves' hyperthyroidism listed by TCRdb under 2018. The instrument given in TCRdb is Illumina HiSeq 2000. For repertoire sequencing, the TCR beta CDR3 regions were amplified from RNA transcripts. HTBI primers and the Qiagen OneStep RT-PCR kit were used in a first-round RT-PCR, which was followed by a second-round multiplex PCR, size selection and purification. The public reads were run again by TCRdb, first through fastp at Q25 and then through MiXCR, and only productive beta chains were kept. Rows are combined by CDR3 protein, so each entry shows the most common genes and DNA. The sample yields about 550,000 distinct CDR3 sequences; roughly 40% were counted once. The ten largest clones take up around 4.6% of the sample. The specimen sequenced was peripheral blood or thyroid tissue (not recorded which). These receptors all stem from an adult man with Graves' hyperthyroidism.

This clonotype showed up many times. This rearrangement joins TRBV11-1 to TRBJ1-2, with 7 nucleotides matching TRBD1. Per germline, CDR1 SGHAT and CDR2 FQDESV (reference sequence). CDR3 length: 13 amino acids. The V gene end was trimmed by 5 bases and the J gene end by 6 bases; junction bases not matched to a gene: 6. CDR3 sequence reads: CASSPGQANGYTF. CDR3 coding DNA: TGTGCCAGCAGCCCAGGACAGGCGAATGGCTACACCTTC.

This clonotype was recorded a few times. CDR3 region: CSASPRIETTDTQYF. The CDR3 nucleotides are TGCAGTGCCTCCCCTCGGATAGAAACCACAGATACGCAGTATTTT. The chain carries TRBV20-1 and TRBJ2-3; D is unclear. V dropped 6 bases and J dropped 2 bases, with 18 bases sitting between them. Germline-derived CDR1 and CDR2 are DFQATT and SNEGSKA (reference sequence). CDR3 length equals 15 residues.

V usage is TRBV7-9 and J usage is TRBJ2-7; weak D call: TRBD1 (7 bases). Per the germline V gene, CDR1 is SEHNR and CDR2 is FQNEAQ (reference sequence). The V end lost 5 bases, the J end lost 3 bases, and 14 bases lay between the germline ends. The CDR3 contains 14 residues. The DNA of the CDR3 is TGTGCCAGCAGCCATGGCAGGGGGGACTACGAGCAGTACTTC. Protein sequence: CASSHGRGDYEQYF.

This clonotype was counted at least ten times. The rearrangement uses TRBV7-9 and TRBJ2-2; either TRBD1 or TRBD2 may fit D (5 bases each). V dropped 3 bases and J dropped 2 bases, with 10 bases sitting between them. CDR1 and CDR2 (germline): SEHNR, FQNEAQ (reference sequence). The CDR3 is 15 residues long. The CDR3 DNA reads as TGTGCCAGCAGCTTCCGGGGACCTAACACCGGGGAGCTGTTTTTT. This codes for CASSFRGPNTGELFF.

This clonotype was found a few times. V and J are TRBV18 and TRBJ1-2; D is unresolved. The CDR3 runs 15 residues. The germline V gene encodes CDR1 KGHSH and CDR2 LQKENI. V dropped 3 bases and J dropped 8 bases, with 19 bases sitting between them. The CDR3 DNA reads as TGTGCCAGCTCACCGACATCCATCGCCGCGGAAGGCTACACCTTC. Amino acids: CASSPTSIAAEGYTF.

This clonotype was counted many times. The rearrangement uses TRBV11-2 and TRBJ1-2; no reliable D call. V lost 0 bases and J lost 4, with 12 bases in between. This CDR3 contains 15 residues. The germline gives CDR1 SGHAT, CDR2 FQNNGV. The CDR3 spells CASSLDGRTFYGYTF. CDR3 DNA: TGTGCCAGCAGCTTAGATGGCAGGACCTTCTATGGCTACACCTTC.

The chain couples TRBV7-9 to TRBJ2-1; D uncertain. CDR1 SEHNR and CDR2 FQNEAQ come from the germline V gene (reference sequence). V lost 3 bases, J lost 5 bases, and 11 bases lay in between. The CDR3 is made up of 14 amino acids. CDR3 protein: CASSFVPEHNEQFF. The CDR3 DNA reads TGTGCCAGCAGCTTCGTACCGGAGCACAATGAGCAGTTCTTC.

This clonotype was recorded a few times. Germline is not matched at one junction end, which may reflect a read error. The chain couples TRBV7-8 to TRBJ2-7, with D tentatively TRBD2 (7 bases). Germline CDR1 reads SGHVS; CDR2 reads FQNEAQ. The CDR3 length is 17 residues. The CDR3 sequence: CASSQAEGGTSSYEQYF. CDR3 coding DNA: TGCGCCAGCAGCCAAGCTGAGGGGGGGACAAGCTCCTACGAGCAGTACTTC.

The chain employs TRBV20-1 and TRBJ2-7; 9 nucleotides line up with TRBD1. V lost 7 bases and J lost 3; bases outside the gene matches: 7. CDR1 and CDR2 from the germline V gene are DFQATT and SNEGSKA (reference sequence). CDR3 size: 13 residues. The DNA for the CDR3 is TGCAGTGTCCCGGGACAGGGAAACTACGAGCAGTACTTC. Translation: CSVPGQGNYEQYF.

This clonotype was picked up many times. The CDR3 bases are TGTGCCAGCAGTTTTTCCCGTAAAGAGACCCAGTACTTC. It encodes CASSFSRKETQYF. V usage is TRBV12-3 or TRBV12-4 and J usage is TRBJ2-5; D remains unclear. Deletions cut 3 bases from V and 3 bases from J, with 8 bases between. This CDR3 region has 13 residues.

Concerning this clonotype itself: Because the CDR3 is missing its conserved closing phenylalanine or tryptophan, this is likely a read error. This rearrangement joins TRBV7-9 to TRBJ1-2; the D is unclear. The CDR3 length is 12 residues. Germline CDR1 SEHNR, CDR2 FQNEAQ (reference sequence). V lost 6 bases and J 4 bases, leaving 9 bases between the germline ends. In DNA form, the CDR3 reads TGTGCCAGCAGTTTGGGCAGCTATGGCTACACCTCC. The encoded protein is CASSLGSYGYTS.

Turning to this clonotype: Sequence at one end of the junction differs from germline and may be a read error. The CDR3 loop reads CASSLGVETSRGLTDTQYF. CDR3 bases: TGTGCTAGCAGCTTAGGGGTTGAAACTAGCAGGGGTTTGACAGATACGCAGTATTTT. The chain uses TRBV7-7 and TRBJ2-3, with D perhaps assigned TRBD1 or TRBD2 (6 bases each). CDR3 length: 19 residues. Per the germline V gene, CDR1 is SSHAT and CDR2 is FNYEAQ (reference sequence).

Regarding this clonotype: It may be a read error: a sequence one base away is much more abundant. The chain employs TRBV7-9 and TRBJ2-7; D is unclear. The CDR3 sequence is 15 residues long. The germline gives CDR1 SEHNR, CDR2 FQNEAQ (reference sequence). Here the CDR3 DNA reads TGTGTCAGCAGCTTAGTAGTTGGCAGACCCTACGAGCAGTACTTC. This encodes CVSSLVVGRPYEQYF. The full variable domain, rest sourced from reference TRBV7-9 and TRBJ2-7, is DTGVSQNPRHKITKRGQNVTFRCDPISEHNRLYWYRQTLGQGPEFLTYFQNEAQLEKSRLLSDRFSAERPKGSFSTLEIQRTEQGDSAMYLCVSSLVVGRPYEQYFGPGTRLTVT.

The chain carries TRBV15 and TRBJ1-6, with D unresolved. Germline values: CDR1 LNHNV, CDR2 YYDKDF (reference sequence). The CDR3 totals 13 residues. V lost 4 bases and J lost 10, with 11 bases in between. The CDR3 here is CATSKGEDSPLHF. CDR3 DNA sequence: TGTGCCACCAGCAAAGGAGAGGACTCACCCCTCCACTTT.

The CDR3 reads CASSAGRKNIQYF. The CDR3 DNA follows: TGTGCCAGCAGCGCGGGGCGGAAAAACATTCAGTACTTC. The genes are TRBV7-2 and TRBJ2-4, with D tentatively TRBD2 (6 bases). The CDR3 covers 13 residues. The V gene lost 5 bases and the J gene lost 4 bases, with 9 bases spanning the gap. Germline values: CDR1 SGHTA, CDR2 FQGNSA. Full variable domain (remainder filled in from reference TRBV7-2 and TRBJ2-4): GAGVSQSPSNKVTEKGKDVELRCDPISGHTALYWYRQSLGQGLEFLIYFQGNSAPDKSGLPSDRFSAERTGGSVSTLTIQRTQQEDSAVYLCASSAGRKNIQYFGAGTRLSVL.

The CDR3 bases are TGTGCCAGCAGAGTCCTAGCGGTCAGAGGGACCGGGCACGAGCAGTACTTC. Amino acid sequence: CASRVLAVRGTGHEQYF. The genes are TRBV7-9 and TRBJ2-7, with 7 bases identical to TRBD2. With V trimmed by 6 bases and J by 5 bases, 19 bases remained unmatched. The CDR3 totals 17 residues. CDR1 and CDR2 (germline): SEHNR, FQNEAQ (reference sequence).

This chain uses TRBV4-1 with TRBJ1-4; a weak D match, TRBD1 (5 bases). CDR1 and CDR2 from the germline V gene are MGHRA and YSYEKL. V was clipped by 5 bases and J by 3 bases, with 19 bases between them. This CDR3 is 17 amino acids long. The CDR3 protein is CASSYKPPQEANEKLFF. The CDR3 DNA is TGCGCCAGCAGCTACAAACCCCCACAGGAAGCTAATGAAAAACTGTTTTTT.

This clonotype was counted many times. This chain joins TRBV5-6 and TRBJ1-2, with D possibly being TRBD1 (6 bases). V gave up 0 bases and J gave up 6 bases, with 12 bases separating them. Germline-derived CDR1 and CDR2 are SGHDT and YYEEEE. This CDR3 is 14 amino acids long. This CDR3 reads CASSLEGTRDGYTF. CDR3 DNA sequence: TGTGCCAGCAGCTTGGAAGGGACACGAGATGGCTACACCTTC.

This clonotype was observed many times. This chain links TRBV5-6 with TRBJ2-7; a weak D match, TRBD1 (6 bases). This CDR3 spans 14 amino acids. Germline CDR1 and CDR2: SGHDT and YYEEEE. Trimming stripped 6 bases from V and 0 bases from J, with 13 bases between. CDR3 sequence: CASTETGLSYEQYF. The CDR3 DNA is TGTGCCAGCACCGAGACAGGACTCTCCTACGAGCAGTACTTC.

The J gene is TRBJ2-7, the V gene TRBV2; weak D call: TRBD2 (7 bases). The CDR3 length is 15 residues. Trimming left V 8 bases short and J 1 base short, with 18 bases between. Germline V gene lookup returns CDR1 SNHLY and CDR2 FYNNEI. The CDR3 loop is CASLEGGAGSYEQYF. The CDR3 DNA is TGTGCCAGCTTGGAAGGGGGGGCAGGGTCCTACGAGCAGTACTTC.

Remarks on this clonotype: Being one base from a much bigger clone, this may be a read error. CDR3 sequence reads: CASSSTGKDTFF. CDR3 bases: TGTGCCAGCAGTTCGACAGGGAAGGATACTTTCTTT. The chain uses TRBV6-4 and TRBJ1-1; 7 bases are shared with TRBD1. Germline V gives CDR1 MRHNA, CDR2 SNTAGT. The junction had 9 bases not matched to a gene; V was cut back by 5 bases and J by 12 bases. The CDR3 extends over 12 amino acids.

CDR3 sequence reads: CASSLEAPTGAFF. CDR3 nucleotides: TGCGCCAGCAGCTTGGAGGCTCCCACAGGAGCTTTCTTT. V is TRBV5-1 and J is TRBJ1-1, with TRBD1 as a possible D gene (5 bases). Germline CDR1 and CDR2: SGHRS and YFSETQ. Trimming took 0 bases from V and 10 from J, leaving 13 bases between them. The CDR3 is made up of 13 amino acids.

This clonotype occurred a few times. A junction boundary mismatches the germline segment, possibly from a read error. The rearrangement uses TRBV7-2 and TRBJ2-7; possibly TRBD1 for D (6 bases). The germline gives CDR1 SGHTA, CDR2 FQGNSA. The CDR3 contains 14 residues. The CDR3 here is CASSLGPGAGEQYF. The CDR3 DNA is TGCGCCAGCAGCTTGGGGCCAGGGGCGGGTGAGCAGTACTTC.

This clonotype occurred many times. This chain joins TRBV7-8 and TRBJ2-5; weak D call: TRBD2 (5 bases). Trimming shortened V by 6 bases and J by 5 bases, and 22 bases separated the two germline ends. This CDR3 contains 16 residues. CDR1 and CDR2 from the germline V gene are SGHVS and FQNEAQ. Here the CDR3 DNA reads TGTGCCAGCAGTAACCCTAGGCGCGGGCCCAGGGAGACCCAGTACTTC. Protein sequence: CASSNPRRGPRETQYF.

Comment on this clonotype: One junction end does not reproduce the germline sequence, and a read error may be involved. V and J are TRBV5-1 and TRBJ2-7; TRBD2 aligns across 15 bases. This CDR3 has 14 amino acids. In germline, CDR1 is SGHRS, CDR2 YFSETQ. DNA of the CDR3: TGTGCCAGCGGCTCGGGACTAGCGGGAGGCGAGCAGTACTTC. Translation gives CASGSGLAGGEQYF.